A selection of T cell receptor beta chains follows, all from one sample in a study of T cell changes during pregnancy in multiple sclerosis. Data came from immunoSEQ multiplex PCR; TCRdb stores just in-frame clones and leaves some out. Of tens of thousands of clones listed, 75% to 90% are singletons. The sequencing here drew on CD8+ T cells from peripheral blood mononuclear cells, taken after pregnancy. Source of these receptors: a female donor with multiple sclerosis, enrolled in a pregnancy study. CDR3s include the opening cysteine and the closing phenylalanine or tryptophan. D genes are given only for firm matches. Not all rows give a size; the values are once, few, many and, for expanded clones, a class.

d_call	v_call	j_call	clone_size	cdr3_nt	cdr3_aa
-	TRBV7-9	TRBJ1-5	-	TGTGCCAGCAGCAGAGCAGGGGTTGGGTTCCACGGAGGGCCCCAGCATTTT	CASSRAGVGFHGGPQHF
-	TRBV4-3	TRBJ2-3	-	TGCGCCAGCAGCCAAGATTCCGGCGGAGAGACAGATACGCAGTATTTT	CASSQDSGGETDTQYF
-	TRBV4-3	TRBJ1-2	-	TGCGCCAGCAGCCATGATACAGGCGTTGGTGGCTACACCTTC	CASSHDTGVGGYTF
TRBD2	TRBV5-8	TRBJ2-1	-	TGTGCCAGCAGCCCGACTAGCGTTGATCCTAATGAGCAGTTCTTC	CASSPTSVDPNEQFF
TRBD2	TRBV4-2	TRBJ2-3	-	TGTGCCAGCAGCCAAGATAGCACTAGCGGGGGAGCAGATACGCAGTATTTT	CASSQDSTSGGADTQYF
-	TRBV27	TRBJ1-5	once	TGTGCCAGCAGTTTACTATCCGGGAATCAGCCCCAGCATTTT	CASSLLSGNQPQHF
-	TRBV4-2	TRBJ1-5	once	TGTGCCAGCAGCCAACCGACAGTCATTAGCAATCAGCCCCAGCATTTT	CASSQPTVISNQPQHF
TRBD2	TRBV7-2	TRBJ2-5	-	TGTGCCAGCAGCGGCCGACTAGCGGGAGGGTCGTCCGAGACCCAGTACTTC	CASSGRLAGGSSETQYF
TRBD1	TRBV6-4	TRBJ2-1	-	TGTGCCAGCAGTGACTCGTTAGGGGGCGGTGAGCAGTTCTTC	CASSDSLGGGEQFF
TRBD1	TRBV30	TRBJ1-1	-	TGTGCCTGGACCACAGGGGTATTGGGCACTGAAGCTTTCTTT	CAWTTGVLGTEAFF
-	TRBV7-9	TRBJ1-3	-	TGTGCCAGCAGCTTTGCCCGCGGAGGCCCCTCTGGAAACACCATATATTTT	CASSFARGGPSGNTIYF
-	TRBV30	TRBJ2-5	-	TGTGCCTGGGGCACCCTAGGGACACAGGTTCCCCCGCACTTC	CAWGTLGTQVPPHF
TRBD1	TRBV7-9	TRBJ1-5	-	TGTGCCAGCAGCGGAGGGGGCTTTGAAAATCAGCCCCAGCATTTT	CASSGGGFENQPQHF
TRBD2	TRBV7-2	TRBJ2-7	-	TGTGCCAGCAGCCCGTTCCTCGGGGCGGGAGACGGGTCCTACGAGCAGTACTTC	CASSPFLGAGDGSYEQYF
-	TRBV10-3	TRBJ2-7	-	TGTGCCATCAGTGAGTACACCCGCACCTACGAGCAGTACTTC	CAISEYTRTYEQYF
TRBD1	TRBV5-5	TRBJ2-7	-	TGTGCCAGCAGCTTGACTCGTGACAGGGGGCTTTACGAGCAGTACTTC	CASSLTRDRGLYEQYF
-	TRBV7-9	TRBJ2-1	-	TGTGCCAGCAGTCCCCGGGACTCGACCTACAATGAGCAGTTCTTC	CASSPRDSTYNEQFF
-	TRBV10-3	TRBJ1-1	once	TGTGCCATCACGAAGGTCGGAGTGGCAGGGATCCCCACTGAAGCTTTCTTT	CAITKVGVAGIPTEAFF
-	TRBV7-9	TRBJ2-1	-	TGTGCCAGCAGAGAAGCGGGCTCTGAGAACTCCTACAATGAGCAGTTCTTC	CASREAGSENSYNEQFF
TRBD1	TRBV13	TRBJ1-2	-	TGTGCCAGCAGCTGGGACAGGGGAGCCTCGAGGGTTGGCTACACCTTC	CASSWDRGASRVGYTF